The 25 T cell receptor beta chains reported below all come from one sample, sequenced in a study of cytomegalovirus exposure and HLA in healthy donors. This PCR relied on a set of 60 Vbeta primers and 13 Jbeta primers. This table comes from immunoSEQ multiplex PCR, and its TCRdb copy is limited to in-frame clones, with some not included. The sample lists 150,000 to 200,000 clones; 65% to 85% were seen once. Input material: PBMCs. These receptors were obtained from a man aged 18 to 30 in good health and CMV-seronegative.

The gene calls are TRBV6-5 and TRBJ1-2; D is ambiguous. The CDR3 totals 13 residues. With 8 bases removed from V and 1 base from J, the gap between germline ends came to 11 bases. Germline CDR1 and CDR2: MNHEY and SVGAGI. This chain's CDR3 is CASATDFNYGYTF. CDR3 sequence (DNA): TGTGCCAGCGCTACGGACTTTAACTATGGCTACACCTTC.

The chain has TRBV12-2 and TRBJ2-5; the table's D call TRBD2 went unverified against the DNA. The DNA end lines up better with TRBJ2-7; the J call may be wrong. TRBV12-2 represents a pseudogene. CDR3 length equals 11 residues. The chain's CDR3 is CASRLDYEQYF. Written as DNA, the CDR3 is TGTGCAAGTCGCTTAGACTACGAGCAGTACTTC.

CDR3 DNA sequence: TGCGCCAGCAGCAGAATTACTAGCGGGAGGGGAAGCAATGAGCAGTTCTTC. It yields the protein CASSRITSGRGSNEQFF. The V call is TRBV5-1, the J call TRBJ2-1; 13 bases line up with TRBD2. V lost 4 bases, J lost 6 bases, and 10 bases stayed unmatched. Germline V gene lookup returns CDR1 SGHRS and CDR2 YFSETQ. The length of the CDR3 is 17 residues. Full variable domain (outside the CDR3, taken from reference TRBV5-1 and TRBJ2-1): KAGVTQTPRYLIKTRGQQVTLSCSPISGHRSVSWYQQTPGQGLQFLFEYFSETQRNKGNFPGRFSGRQFSNSRSEMNVSTLELGDSALYLCASSRITSGRGSNEQFFGPGTRLTVL.

The chain uses TRBV29-1 and TRBJ1-3; D remains ambiguous. The CDR3 consists of 11 residues. Germline V CDR1 and CDR2: SQVTM, ANQGSEA. The ends were cut back, 7 bases at V and 5 bases at J, with 9 bases in the middle. CDR3 DNA sequence: TGCAGCGCCGGAGACCGAAACACCATATATTTT. Protein: CSAGDRNTIYF.

This clone was observed once. This chain links TRBV29-1 with TRBJ2-5, with D perhaps matching TRBD2 (7 bases). The J call may not be correct, given that the DNA end is closer to TRBJ2-7. Looked up from germline, CDR1 is SQVTM and CDR2 is ANQGSEA. The CDR3 is 11 residues long. This CDR3 reads CSANGGHEQYF. CDR3 DNA sequence: TGCAGCGCTAACGGGGGGCACGAGCAGTACTTC.

The rearrangement links TRBV5-1 to TRBJ2-5; 10 positions match TRBD2. The J call is uncertain, as TRBJ2-7 better fits the DNA end. The CDR3 has 15 residues. Germline lookup yields CDR1 SGHRS and CDR2 YFSETQ. CDR3 protein: CASAEGAGGIYEQYF. CDR3 sequence (DNA): TGCGCCAGCGCGGAAGGAGCGGGGGGGATCTACGAGCAGTACTTC.

DNA of the CDR3: TGTGCCAGCCGTACGGGAACCGGAGTTAGGGGCAATCAGCCCCAGCATTTT. This encodes CASRTGTGVRGNQPQHF. This sequence joins TRBV28 and TRBJ1-5; D gene unclear. The CDR3 loop spans 17 amino acids. Germline V gives CDR1 MDHEN, CDR2 SYDVKM. Trimming stripped 8 bases from V and 2 bases from J, with 22 bases between.

This chain uses TRBV10-2 with TRBJ2-3; 8 nucleotides align to TRBD2. This CDR3 has 16 amino acids. V shed 6 bases, J shed 0 bases, and the junction held 8 bases outside the gene matches. Germline CDR1 and CDR2: WSHSY and SAAADI. Here the CDR3 DNA reads TGCGCCAGCAGCTCCCGGCGGGGGGCCAGCACAGATACGCAGTATTTT. Translated: CASSSRRGASTDTQYF.

This clone was observed a handful of times. The chain carries TRBV9 and TRBJ2-2, with 8 bases that match TRBD2. J lost 5 bases, V lost 4 bases, and 13 bases had no gene match. This CDR3 is built from 17 residues. Germline lookup yields CDR1 SGDLS and CDR2 YYNGEE. CDR3 nucleotides: TGTGCCAGCAGCCCCCAAGTGGGACTAGGCGCTACCGGGGAGCTGTTTTTT. This gives the protein CASSPQVGLGATGELFF.

The CDR3 reads CARNSVDRGRQPSTGRLYEQYF. CDR3 nucleotide sequence: TGCGCCAGGAACTCCGTGGACAGGGGACGACAGCCCTCGACCGGTCGGCTTTACGAGCAGTACTTC. The genes are TRBV4-3 and TRBJ2-7; 9 bases fit TRBD1. The CDR3 sequence is 22 residues long. Germline V gene lookup returns CDR1 LGHNA and CDR2 YSLEER. V lost 9 bases and J lost 4; bases outside the gene matches: 34.

The chain is built from TRBV19 and TRBJ2-3, with D perhaps TRBD2 (5 bases). The CDR3 has 13 residues. The germline V gene has CDR1 LNHDA and CDR2 SQIVND (reference sequence). The V end lost 8 bases, the J end lost 10 bases, and 19 bases lay between the germline ends. The CDR3 reads CASAEVSQNAQYF. The CDR3 coding sequence is TGTGCCAGTGCGGAGGTATCCCAGAACGCGCAGTATTTT.

This clone has a handful of counts. The chain is built from TRBV9 and TRBJ2-5, with 9 bases identical to TRBD2. V shed 0 bases, J shed 4 bases, and the junction held 7 bases outside the gene matches. This CDR3 comprises 16 residues. Germline V gene lookup returns CDR1 SGDLS and CDR2 YYNGEE. The CDR3 nucleotides are TGTGCCAGCAGCGTAGGGGGCGGGGGGGCCCGAGAGACCCAGTACTTC. The encoded protein is CASSVGGGGARETQYF.

The rearrangement links TRBV6-6 to TRBJ2-7, with 12 bases matching TRBD2. J was trimmed by 4 bases and V by 5 bases; bases with no gene match: 9. CDR3 length: 16 amino acids. Germline assignment: CDR1 MNHNY and CDR2 SVGAGI (reference sequence). The CDR3 sequence is CASSKKTTSGSYEQYF. The DNA of the CDR3 is TGTGCCAGCAGTAAGAAGACGACTAGCGGGAGTTACGAGCAGTACTTC.

The chain combines TRBV29-1 with TRBJ2-1, with 8 bases aligning to TRBD2. Germline V CDR1 and CDR2: SQVTM, ANQGSEA. This CDR3 has 17 residues. The J segment lost 4 bases and the V segment lost 3 bases, leaving 14 bases of the junction unmatched. Written as DNA, the CDR3 is TGCAGCGTTGATCGGGGCTTTGGCGGGGGGCTGTACAATGAGCAGTTCTTC. This translates into CSVDRGFGGGLYNEQFF.

The genes are TRBV6-1 and TRBJ1-4; TRBD1 matches 8 bases. Germline loops: CDR1 MNHNS, CDR2 SASEGT. J gave up 4 bases and V 5 bases, and 3 bases lay outside the gene matches. This CDR3 is built from 14 residues. This chain's CDR3 is CASSTGGDNEKLFF. CDR3 nucleotides: TGTGCCAGCAGTACAGGGGGGGATAATGAAAAACTGTTTTTT.

This chain links TRBV5-1 with TRBJ2-2; D is uncertain. Germline CDR1 is SGHRS and CDR2 is YFSETQ. The ends were cut back, 0 bases at V and 0 bases at J, with 6 bases in the middle. The CDR3 sequence is 15 residues long. The CDR3 loop is CASSLDPSNTGELFF. In nucleotides, the CDR3 is TGCGCCAGCAGCTTGGATCCCTCGAACACCGGGGAGCTGTTTTTT.

The rearrangement uses TRBV7-3 and TRBJ2-2; a weak D match, TRBD2 (5 bases). Germline lookup yields CDR1 SGHTA and CDR2 FQGTGA. With 1 base removed from V and 8 bases from J, the gap between germline ends came to 5 bases. The CDR3 consists of 12 residues. The CDR3 region is CASSLRLGELFF. Here the CDR3 DNA reads TGTGCCAGCAGCTTAAGACTAGGGGAGCTGTTTTTT.

This rearrangement joins TRBV10-2 to TRBJ1-6; TRBD1 agrees at 9 bases. Looked up from germline, CDR1 is WSHSY and CDR2 is SAAADI. The trim removed 3 bases at V and 8 bases at J, leaving 5 bases unmatched. The CDR3 is 15 amino acids. In nucleotides, the CDR3 is TGCGCCAGCAGTGAAATCGGACAGGGGTATTCACCCCTCCACTTT. This codes for CASSEIGQGYSPLHF.

V usage is TRBV7-6 and J usage is TRBJ1-4; 7 bases match TRBD1. Unmatched junction bases numbered 11, after V lost 1 base and J lost 0 bases. CDR3 length: 19 amino acids. CDR1 and CDR2 from the germline V gene are SGHVS and FNYEAQ. The DNA of the CDR3 is TGTGCCAGCAGCTTAGGCGGCAGGGGGAGCCCCGCAACTAATGAAAAACTGTTTTTT. Amino acids: CASSLGGRGSPATNEKLFF.

This chain links TRBV19 with TRBJ2-3; D unclear. The V gene's germline CDR1 is LNHDA and CDR2 SQIVND (reference sequence). The CDR3 length is 13 residues. The V end lost 4 bases, the J end lost 2 bases, and 7 bases lay between the germline ends. This chain's CDR3 is CASSSGDTDTQYF. In DNA, the CDR3 is TGTGCCAGTAGTAGCGGCGACACAGATACGCAGTATTTT. The full variable domain, with the rest looked up from reference TRBV19 and TRBJ2-3, is DGGITQSPKYLFRKEGQNVTLSCEQNLNHDAMYWYRQDPGQGLRLIYYSQIVNDFQKGDIAEGYSVSREKKESFPLTVTSAQKNPTAFYLCASSSGDTDTQYFGPGTRLTVL.

The genes are TRBV9 and TRBJ2-7; the D gene is possibly TRBD2 (6 bases). This CDR3 has 15 residues. V shed 0 bases and J shed 7 bases, with 17 bases lying between them. Germline assignment: CDR1 SGDLS and CDR2 YYNGEE. In DNA form, the CDR3 reads TGTGCCAGCAGCGTAGAATGGGGGGTGACTACGGAGCAGTACTTC. Amino acid sequence: CASSVEWGVTTEQYF. The variable domain in full, with the rest retrieved from reference TRBV9 and TRBJ2-7, is DSGVTQTPKHLITATGQRVTLRCSPRSGDLSVYWYQQSLDQGLQFLIQYYNGEERAKGNILERFSAQQFPDLHSELNLSSLELGDSALYFCASSVEWGVTTEQYFGPGTRLTVT.

This clone has only one observation. The chain has TRBV2 and TRBJ2-3, with 13 bases fitting TRBD2. The CDR3 spans 14 residues. The germline V gene encodes CDR1 SNHLY and CDR2 FYNNEI. J gave up 4 bases and V 8 bases, and 3 bases lay outside the gene matches. The DNA of the CDR3 is TGTGCCAGCGGACTAGCGGGAGTCGCAGATACGCAGTATTTT. This encodes CASGLAGVADTQYF.

The chain is built from TRBV9 and TRBJ2-7, with TRBD1 matching over 10 bases. This CDR3 is 15 amino acids long. Germline V gives CDR1 SGDLS, CDR2 YYNGEE. V trimming: 5 bases; J trimming: 6 bases; junction bases outside the gene matches: 11. The DNA of the CDR3 is TGTGCCAGCAGTAGACAAATGGGGACAGGGGCCGAGCAGTACTTC. Translating gives CASSRQMGTGAEQYF.

The chain employs TRBV5-8 and TRBJ1-5; tentatively, D is TRBD1 (5 bases). The germline V and J ends were trimmed by 3 bases and 3 bases, with 13 bases remaining between them. Germline V CDR1 and CDR2: SGHTS, YDEGEE. The CDR3 is 15 residues long. CDR3 amino acids: CASSSGRQFNQPQHF. The CDR3, as DNA: TGTGCCAGCAGCTCTGGTAGACAGTTCAATCAGCCCCAGCATTTT.

The chain links TRBV5-1 to TRBJ1-3; perhaps TRBD1 as D (6 bases). The CDR3 runs to 17 residues. The germline gives CDR1 SGHRS, CDR2 YFSETQ. V was cut by 0 bases and J by 0 bases, with 13 bases left in between. This CDR3 is CASSLVSGAYSGNTIYF. In nucleotides, the CDR3 is TGCGCCAGCAGCTTGGTGTCAGGGGCTTACTCTGGAAACACCATATATTTT.